The source of this TCR beta chain is a study of T cell responses to AZD1222 COVID-19 vaccine. Whole-study results and caveats: CD4 TCRs covered the whole spike, strongest at regions 160-218 and 743-854. At baseline, just five to seven AZD1222 recipients tested seropositive.

CDR3 length: 16 residues. With 8 bases removed from V and 10 bases from J, the gap between germline ends came to 27 bases. Germline V gives CDR1 WSHSY, CDR2 SAAADI. There are a few counts of this clone. What it binds is not known. Assay: immunoSEQ multiplex PCR; the TCRdb copy retains only in-frame clones and omits some. Of about 140,000 clones in the sample, about nine tenths were seen once. This clonotype was sampled from an adult in good health. This chain connects TRBV10-2 to TRBJ2-1; D is tentatively TRBD1 or TRBD2 (6 bases each). This specimen consisted of peripheral blood, obtained on day 0 of AZD1222 vaccination. CDR3 DNA sequence: TGCGCCAGCCTAAAGGCGGGCCCCGGGGGCAATGGGGAGCAGTTCTTC. Translating gives CASLKAGPGGNGEQFF.